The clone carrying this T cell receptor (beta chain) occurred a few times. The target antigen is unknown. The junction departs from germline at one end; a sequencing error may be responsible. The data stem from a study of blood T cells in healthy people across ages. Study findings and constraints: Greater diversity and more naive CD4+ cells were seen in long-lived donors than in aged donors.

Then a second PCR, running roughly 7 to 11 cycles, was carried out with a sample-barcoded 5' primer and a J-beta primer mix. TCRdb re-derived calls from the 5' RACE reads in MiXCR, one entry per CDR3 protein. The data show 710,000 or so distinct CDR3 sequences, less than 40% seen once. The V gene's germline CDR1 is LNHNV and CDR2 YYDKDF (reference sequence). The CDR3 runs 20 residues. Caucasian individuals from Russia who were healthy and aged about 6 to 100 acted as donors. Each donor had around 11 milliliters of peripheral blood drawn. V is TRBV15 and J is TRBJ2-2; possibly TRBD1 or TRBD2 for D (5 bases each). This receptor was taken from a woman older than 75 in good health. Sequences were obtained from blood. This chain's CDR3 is CATSSEQVPGTKSPSGERFF. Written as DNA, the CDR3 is TGTGCCACCAGCAGTGAACAGGTTCCCGGCACTAAGTCACCGTCCGGGGAGCGGTTTTTT.